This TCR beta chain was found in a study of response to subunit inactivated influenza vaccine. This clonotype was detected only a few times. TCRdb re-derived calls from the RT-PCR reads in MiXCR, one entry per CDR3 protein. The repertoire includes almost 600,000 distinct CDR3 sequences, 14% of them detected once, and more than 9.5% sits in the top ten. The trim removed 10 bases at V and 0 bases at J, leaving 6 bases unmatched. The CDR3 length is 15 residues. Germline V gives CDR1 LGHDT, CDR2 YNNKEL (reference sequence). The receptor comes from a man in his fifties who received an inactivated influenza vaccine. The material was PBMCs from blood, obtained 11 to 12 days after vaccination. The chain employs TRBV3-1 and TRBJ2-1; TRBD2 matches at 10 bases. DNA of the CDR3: TGTGCCACCAACCCTAGCGGGAGCTCCTACAATGAGCAGTTCTTC. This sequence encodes CATNPSGSSYNEQFF.